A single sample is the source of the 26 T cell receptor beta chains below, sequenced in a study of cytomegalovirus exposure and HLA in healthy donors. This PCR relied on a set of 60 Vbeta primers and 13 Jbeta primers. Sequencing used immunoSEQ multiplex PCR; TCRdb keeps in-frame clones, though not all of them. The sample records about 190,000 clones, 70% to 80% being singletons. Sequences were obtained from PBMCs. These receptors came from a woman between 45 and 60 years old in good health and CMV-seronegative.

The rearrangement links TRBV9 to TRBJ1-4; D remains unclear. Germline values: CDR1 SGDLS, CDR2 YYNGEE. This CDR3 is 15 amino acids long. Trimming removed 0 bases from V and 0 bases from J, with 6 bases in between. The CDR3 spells CASSVDPSTNEKLFF. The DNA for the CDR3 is TGTGCCAGCAGCGTAGATCCGTCAACTAATGAAAAACTGTTTTTT.

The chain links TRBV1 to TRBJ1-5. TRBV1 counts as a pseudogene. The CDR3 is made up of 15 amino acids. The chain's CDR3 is CTSSQQGGSNQPQHF. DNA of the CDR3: TGCACCAGCAGCCAACAGGGAGGTAGCAATCAGCCCCAGCATTTT.

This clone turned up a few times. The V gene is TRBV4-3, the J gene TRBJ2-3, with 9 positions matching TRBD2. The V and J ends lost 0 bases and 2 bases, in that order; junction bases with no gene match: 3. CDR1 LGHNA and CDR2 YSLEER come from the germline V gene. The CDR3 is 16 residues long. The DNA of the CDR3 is TGCGCCAGCAGCCAAGAGGCTAGCGGGGCCACAGATACGCAGTATTTT. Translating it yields CASSQEASGATDTQYF.

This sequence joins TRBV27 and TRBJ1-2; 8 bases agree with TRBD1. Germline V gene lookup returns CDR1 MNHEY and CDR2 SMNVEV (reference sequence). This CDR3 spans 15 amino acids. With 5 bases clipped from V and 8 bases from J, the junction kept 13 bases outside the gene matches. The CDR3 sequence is CASSASLGTGRGYTF. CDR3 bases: TGTGCCAGCAGTGCCTCCCTTGGGACAGGCCGAGGCTACACCTTC.

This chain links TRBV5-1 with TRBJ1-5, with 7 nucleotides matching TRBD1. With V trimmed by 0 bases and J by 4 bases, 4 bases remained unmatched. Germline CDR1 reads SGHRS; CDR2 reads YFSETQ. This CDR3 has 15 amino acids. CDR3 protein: CASSLGGQINQPQHF. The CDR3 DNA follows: TGCGCCAGCAGCTTGGGGGGACAGATAAATCAGCCCCAGCATTTT.

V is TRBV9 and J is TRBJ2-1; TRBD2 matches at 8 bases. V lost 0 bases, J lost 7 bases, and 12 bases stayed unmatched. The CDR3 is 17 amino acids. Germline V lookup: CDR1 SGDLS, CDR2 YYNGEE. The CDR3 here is CASSVVDSGALWNEQFF. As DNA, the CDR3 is TGTGCCAGCAGCGTAGTCGATAGCGGGGCCCTTTGGAATGAGCAGTTCTTC.

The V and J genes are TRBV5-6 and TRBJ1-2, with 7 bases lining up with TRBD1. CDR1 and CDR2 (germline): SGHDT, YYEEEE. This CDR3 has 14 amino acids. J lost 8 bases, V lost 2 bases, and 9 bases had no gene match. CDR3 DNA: TGTGCCAGCAGCTTCTGGCAGGGGGTTGGCGGCTACACCTTC. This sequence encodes CASSFWQGVGGYTF. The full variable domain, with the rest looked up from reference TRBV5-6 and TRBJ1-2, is DAGVTQSPTHLIKTRGQQVTLRCSPKSGHDTVSWYQQALGQGPQFIFQYYEEEERQRGNFPDRFSGHQFPNYSSELNVNALLLGDSALYLCASSFWQGVGGYTFGSGTRLTVV.

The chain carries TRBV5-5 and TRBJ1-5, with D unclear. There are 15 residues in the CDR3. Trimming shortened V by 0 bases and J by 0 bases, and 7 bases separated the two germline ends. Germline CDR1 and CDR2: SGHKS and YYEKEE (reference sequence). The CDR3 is CASSLGAHSNQPQHF. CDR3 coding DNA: TGTGCCAGCAGCTTGGGGGCCCATAGCAATCAGCCCCAGCATTTT.

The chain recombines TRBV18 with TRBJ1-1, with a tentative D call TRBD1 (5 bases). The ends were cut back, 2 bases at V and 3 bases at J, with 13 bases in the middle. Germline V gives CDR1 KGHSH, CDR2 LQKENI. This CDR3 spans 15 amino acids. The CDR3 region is CASSPGVARDTEAFF. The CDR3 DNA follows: TGTGCCAGCTCACCAGGGGTCGCCAGGGACACTGAAGCTTTCTTT.

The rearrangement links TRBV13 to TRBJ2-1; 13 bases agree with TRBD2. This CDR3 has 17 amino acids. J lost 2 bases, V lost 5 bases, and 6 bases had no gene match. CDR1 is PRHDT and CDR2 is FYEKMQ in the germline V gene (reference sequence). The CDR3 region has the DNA TGTGCCAGCAGCCTACTAGCGGGGGGGAGTACCTACAATGAGCAGTTCTTC. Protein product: CASSLLAGGSTYNEQFF.

Here the CDR3 DNA reads TGTGCCAGCGGCAAAGCGGGAGCCGGGGAGCTGTTTTTT. Protein sequence: CASGKAGAGELFF. The chain couples TRBV7-8 to TRBJ2-2; 8 bases map to TRBD2. J was trimmed by 6 bases and V by 8 bases; bases with no gene match: 5. Germline values: CDR1 SGHVS, CDR2 FQNEAQ. The CDR3 runs 13 residues.

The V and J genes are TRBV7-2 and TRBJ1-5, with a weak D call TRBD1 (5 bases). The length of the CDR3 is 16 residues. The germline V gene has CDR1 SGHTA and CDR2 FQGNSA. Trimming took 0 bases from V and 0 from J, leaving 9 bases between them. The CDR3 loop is CASSLAGTYSNQPQHF. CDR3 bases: TGTGCCAGCAGCTTAGCCGGGACTTATAGCAATCAGCCCCAGCATTTT.

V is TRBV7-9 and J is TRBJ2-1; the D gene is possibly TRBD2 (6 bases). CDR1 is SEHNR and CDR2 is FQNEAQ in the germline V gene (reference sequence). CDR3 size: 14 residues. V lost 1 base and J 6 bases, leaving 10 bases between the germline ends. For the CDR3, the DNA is TGTGCCAGCAGCTTAGGCGGGACGGGCAATGAGCAGTTCTTC. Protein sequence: CASSLGGTGNEQFF. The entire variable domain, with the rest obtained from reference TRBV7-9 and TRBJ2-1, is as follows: DTGVSQNPRHKITKRGQNVTFRCDPISEHNRLYWYRQTLGQGPEFLTYFQNEAQLEKSRLLSDRFSAERPKGSFSTLEIQRTEQGDSAMYLCASSLGGTGNEQFFGPGTRLTVL.

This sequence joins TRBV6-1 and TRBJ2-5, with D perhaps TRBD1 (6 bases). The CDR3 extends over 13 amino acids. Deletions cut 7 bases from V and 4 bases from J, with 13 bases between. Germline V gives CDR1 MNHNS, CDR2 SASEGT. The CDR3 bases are TGTGCCAGCACAACGACAGGTCGAGAGACCCAGTACTTC. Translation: CASTTTGRETQYF.

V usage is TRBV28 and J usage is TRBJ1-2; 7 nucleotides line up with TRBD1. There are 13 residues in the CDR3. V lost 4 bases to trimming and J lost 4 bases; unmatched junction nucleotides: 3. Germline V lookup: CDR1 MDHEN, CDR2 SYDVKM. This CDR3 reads CASSSTGIYGYTF. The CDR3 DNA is TGTGCCAGCAGTTCGACAGGGATCTATGGCTACACCTTC.

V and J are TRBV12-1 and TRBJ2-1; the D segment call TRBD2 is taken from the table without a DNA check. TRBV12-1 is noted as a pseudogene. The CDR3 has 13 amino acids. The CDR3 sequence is CASSLGLPNEQFF. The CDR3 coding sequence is TGTGCCAGCAGCCTTGGACTACCCAATGAGCAGTTCTTC.

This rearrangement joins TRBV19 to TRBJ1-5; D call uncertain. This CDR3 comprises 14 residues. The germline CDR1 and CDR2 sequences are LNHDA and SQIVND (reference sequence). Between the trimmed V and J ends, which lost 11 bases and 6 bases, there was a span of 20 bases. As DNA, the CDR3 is TGTGCCTCCTCTCAGCAGGCAACCACTCAGCCCCAGCATTTT. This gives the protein CASSQQATTQPQHF.

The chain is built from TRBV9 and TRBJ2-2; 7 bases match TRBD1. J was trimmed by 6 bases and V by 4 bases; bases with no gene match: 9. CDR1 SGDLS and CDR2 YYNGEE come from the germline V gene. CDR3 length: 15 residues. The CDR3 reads CASSQRQGGAGELFF. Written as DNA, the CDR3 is TGTGCCAGCAGCCAACGACAGGGTGGTGCCGGGGAGCTGTTTTTT.

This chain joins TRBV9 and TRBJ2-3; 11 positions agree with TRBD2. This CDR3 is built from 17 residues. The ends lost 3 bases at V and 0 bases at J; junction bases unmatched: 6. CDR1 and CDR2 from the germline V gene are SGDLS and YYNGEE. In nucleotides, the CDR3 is TGTGCCAGCAGCGAGACTAGCGGGATCTCTAGCACAGATACGCAGTATTTT. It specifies CASSETSGISSTDTQYF.

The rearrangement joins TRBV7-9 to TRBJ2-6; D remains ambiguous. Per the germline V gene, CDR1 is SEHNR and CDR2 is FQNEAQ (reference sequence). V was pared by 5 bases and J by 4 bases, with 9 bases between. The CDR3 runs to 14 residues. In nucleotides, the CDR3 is TGTGCCAGCAGCCGAAGAGCCGGGGCCAACGTCCTGACTTTC. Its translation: CASSRRAGANVLTF.

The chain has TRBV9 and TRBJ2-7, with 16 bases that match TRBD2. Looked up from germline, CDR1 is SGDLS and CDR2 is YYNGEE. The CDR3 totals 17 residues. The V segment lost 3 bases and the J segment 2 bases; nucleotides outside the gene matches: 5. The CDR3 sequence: CASSAGTSGRAPYEQYF. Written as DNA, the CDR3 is TGTGCCAGCAGCGCCGGGACTAGCGGGAGGGCCCCCTACGAGCAGTACTTC.

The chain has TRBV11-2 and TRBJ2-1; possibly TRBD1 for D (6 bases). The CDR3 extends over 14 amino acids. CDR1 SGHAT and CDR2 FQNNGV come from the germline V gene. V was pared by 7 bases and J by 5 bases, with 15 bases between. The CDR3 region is CASINKQGNNEQFF. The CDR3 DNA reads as TGTGCCAGCATCAATAAACAGGGTAACAATGAGCAGTTCTTC.

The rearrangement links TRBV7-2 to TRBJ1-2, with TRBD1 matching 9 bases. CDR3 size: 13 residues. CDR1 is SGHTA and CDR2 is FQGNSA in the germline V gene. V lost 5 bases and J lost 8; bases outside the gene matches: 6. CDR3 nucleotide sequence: TGTGCCAGCAGCGTCGGGACAGGGAGAGGCTACACCTTC. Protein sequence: CASSVGTGRGYTF.

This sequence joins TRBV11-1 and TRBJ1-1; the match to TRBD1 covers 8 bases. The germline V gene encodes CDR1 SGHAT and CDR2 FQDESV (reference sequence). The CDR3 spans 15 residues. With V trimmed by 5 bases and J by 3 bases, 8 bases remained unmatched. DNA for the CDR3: TGTGCCAGCAGCCAGAGCCCGACAGGGGACACTGAAGCTTTCTTT. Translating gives CASSQSPTGDTEAFF.

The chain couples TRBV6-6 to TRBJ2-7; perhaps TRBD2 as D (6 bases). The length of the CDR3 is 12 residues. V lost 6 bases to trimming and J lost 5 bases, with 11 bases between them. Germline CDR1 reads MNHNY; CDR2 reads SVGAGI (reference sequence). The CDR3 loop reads CASSQTSNEQYF. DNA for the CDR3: TGTGCCAGCAGCCAGACTAGTAACGAGCAGTACTTC.

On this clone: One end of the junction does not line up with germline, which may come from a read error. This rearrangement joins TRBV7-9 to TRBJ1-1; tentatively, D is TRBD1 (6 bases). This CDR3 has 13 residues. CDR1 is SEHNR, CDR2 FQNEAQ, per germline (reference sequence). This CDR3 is CSSRLDRTTEAFF. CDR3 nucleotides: TGTTCCAGCAGGTTAGACAGGACCACTGAAGCTTTCTTT.